These 8 T cell receptor beta chains came from one sample sequenced in a study of cytomegalovirus exposure and HLA in healthy donors. The primer mix had 60 Vbeta and 13 Jbeta primers. Clones were sequenced by immunoSEQ multiplex PCR, and TCRdb holds only the in-frame ones, with some missing. The sample records about 160,000 clones, 70% to 85% being singletons. Sequenced input: PBMCs. Receptors originate from a man aged 45 to 65 in good health and CMV-seropositive.

The chain links TRBV10-3 to TRBJ2-7; TRBD2 agrees at 14 bases. Per germline, CDR1 ENHRY and CDR2 SYGVKD. There are 17 residues in the CDR3. V was clipped by 8 bases and J by 4 bases; unmatched bases: 13. CDR3 in DNA: TGTGCCATCCAGAGGACAGGGAGGACTAGCGGGGGGTACGAGCAGTACTTC. Amino acids: CAIQRTGRTSGGYEQYF.

The chain carries TRBV14 and TRBJ2-3; TRBD2 matches at 10 bases. Germline lookup yields CDR1 SGHDN and CDR2 FVKESK. This CDR3 spans 15 amino acids. The V gene end was trimmed by 4 bases and the J gene end by 1 base; junction bases not matched to a gene: 2. CDR3 residues: CASSPAGGGTDTQYF. As DNA, the CDR3 is TGTGCCAGCAGCCCAGCGGGGGGGGGCACAGATACGCAGTATTTT.

This clone was counted a few times. This chain joins TRBV7-3 and TRBJ2-2, with 7 bases identical to TRBD2. This CDR3 has 15 amino acids. Germline trimming cut 2 bases from V and 6 bases from J; bases unmatched to any gene: 6. Looked up from germline, CDR1 is SGHTA and CDR2 is FQGTGA. DNA for the CDR3: TGTGCCAGCAGCTTATTAGGCGGGGGACCCGGGGAGCTGTTTTTT. This sequence encodes CASSLLGGGPGELFF.

The chain combines TRBV18 with TRBJ1-1; weak D call: TRBD1 (5 bases). Germline CDR1 and CDR2: KGHSH and LQKENI. This CDR3 region has 15 residues. V lost 3 bases and J 6 bases, leaving 17 bases between the germline ends. CDR3 residues: CASSPLQTETSEAFF. CDR3 nucleotides: TGTGCCAGCTCACCCCTCCAGACAGAAACATCTGAAGCTTTCTTT.

This clone has only one observation. The rearrangement joins TRBV30 to TRBJ1-2; maybe TRBD1 (5 bases). V lost 1 base to trimming and J lost 3 bases, with 9 bases between them. CDR1 GTSNPN and CDR2 SVGIG come from the germline V gene (reference sequence). This CDR3 comprises 13 residues. The CDR3 DNA reads as TGTGCCTGGAGTGACGGACAATACTATGGCTACACCTTC. Translated, it gives CAWSDGQYYGYTF.

This chain links TRBV10-1 with TRBJ2-3; perhaps TRBD1 as D (5 bases). This CDR3 comprises 17 residues. Germline values: CDR1 WNHNN, CDR2 SYGVQD (reference sequence). Trimming left V 2 bases short and J 2 bases short, with 17 bases between. CDR3 in amino acids: CASSERGPRGFTDTQYF. Written as DNA, the CDR3 is TGCGCCAGCAGTGAGAGGGGCCCAAGAGGATTCACAGATACGCAGTATTTT.

This chain links TRBV5-4 with TRBJ2-1, with 9 bases aligning to TRBD2. The length of the CDR3 is 16 residues. V shed 4 bases, J shed 6 bases, and the junction held 11 bases outside the gene matches. The V gene's germline CDR1 is SGHNT and CDR2 YYREEE (reference sequence). The CDR3 bases are TGTGCCAGCAGCCTTTGGGGCGGGGGGGTTTTCAATGAGCAGTTCTTC. This encodes CASSLWGGGVFNEQFF.

The rearrangement links TRBV5-4 to TRBJ1-2; 8 bases fit TRBD1. The V and J ends lost 4 bases and 3 bases, in that order; junction bases with no gene match: 5. The CDR3 runs to 14 residues. The germline gives CDR1 SGHNT, CDR2 YYREEE (reference sequence). This CDR3 is CASSPPDRDYGYTF. CDR3 nucleotides: TGTGCCAGCAGCCCGCCGGACAGGGACTATGGCTACACCTTC.